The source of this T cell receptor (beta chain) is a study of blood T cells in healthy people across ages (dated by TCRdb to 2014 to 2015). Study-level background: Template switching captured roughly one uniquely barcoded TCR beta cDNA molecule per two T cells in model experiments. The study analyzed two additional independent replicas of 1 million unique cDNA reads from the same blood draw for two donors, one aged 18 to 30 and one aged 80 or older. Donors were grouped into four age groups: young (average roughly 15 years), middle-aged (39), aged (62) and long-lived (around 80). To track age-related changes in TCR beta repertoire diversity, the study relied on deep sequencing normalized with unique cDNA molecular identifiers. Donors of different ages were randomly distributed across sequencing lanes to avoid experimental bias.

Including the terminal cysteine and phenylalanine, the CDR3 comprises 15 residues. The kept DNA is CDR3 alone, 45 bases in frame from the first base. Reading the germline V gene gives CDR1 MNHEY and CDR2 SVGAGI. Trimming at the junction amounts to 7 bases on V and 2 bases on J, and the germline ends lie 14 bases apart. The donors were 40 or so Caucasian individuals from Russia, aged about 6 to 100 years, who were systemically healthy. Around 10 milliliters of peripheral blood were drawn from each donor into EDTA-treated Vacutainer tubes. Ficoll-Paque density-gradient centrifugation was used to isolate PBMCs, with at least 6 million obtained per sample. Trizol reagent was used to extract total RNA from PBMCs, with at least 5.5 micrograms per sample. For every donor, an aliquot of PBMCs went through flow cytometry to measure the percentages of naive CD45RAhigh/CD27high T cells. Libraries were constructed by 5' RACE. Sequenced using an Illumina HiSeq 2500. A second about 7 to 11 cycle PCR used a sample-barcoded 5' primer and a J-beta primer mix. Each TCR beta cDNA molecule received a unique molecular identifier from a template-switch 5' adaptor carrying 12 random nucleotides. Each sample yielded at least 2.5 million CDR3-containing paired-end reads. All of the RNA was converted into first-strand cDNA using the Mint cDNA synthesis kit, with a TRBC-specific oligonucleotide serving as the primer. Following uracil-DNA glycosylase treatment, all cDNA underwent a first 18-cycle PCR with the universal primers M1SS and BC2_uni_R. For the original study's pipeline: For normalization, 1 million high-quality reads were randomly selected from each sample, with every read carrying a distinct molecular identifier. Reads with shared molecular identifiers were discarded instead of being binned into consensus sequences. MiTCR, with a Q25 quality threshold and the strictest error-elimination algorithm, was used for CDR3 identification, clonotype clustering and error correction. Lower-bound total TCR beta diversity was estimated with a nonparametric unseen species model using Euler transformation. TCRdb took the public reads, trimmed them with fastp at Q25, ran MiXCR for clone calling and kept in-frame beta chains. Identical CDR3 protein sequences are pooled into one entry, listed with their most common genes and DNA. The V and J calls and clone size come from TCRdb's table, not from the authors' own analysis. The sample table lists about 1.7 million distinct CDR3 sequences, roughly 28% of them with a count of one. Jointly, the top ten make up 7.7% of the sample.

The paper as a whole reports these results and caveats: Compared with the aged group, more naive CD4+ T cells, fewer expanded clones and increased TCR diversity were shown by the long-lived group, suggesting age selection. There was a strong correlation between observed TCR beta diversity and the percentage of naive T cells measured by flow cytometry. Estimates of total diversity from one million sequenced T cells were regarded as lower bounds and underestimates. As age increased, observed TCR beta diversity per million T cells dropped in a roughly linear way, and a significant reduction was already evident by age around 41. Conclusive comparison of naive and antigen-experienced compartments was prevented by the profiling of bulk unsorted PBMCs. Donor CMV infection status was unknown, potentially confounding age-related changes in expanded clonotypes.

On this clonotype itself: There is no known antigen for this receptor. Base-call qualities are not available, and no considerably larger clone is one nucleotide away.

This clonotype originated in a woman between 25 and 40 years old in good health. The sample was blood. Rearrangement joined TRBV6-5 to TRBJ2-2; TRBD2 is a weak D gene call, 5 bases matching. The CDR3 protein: CASTRYRGNTGELFF. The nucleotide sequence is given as TGTGCCAGCACCCGCTACCGGGGAAACACCGGGGAGCTGTTTTTT.